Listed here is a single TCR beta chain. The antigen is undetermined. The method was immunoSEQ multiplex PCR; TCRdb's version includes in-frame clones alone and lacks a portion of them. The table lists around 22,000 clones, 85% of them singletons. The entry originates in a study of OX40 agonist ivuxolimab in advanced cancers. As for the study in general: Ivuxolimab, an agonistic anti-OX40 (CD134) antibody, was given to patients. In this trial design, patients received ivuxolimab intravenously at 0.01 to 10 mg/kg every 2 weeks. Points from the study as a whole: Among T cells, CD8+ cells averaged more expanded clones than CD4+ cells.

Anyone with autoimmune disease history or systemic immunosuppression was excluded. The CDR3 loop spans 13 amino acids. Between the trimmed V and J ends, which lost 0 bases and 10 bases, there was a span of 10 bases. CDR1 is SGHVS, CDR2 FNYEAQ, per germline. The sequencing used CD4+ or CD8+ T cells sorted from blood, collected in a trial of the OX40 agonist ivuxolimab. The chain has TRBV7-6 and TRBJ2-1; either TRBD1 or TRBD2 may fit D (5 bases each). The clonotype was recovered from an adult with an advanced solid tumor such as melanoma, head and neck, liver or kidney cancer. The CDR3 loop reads CASSLAERGEQFF. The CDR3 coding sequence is TGTGCCAGCAGCTTAGCGGAGAGGGGCGAGCAGTTCTTC. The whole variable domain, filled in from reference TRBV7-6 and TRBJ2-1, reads GAGVSQSPRYKVTKRGQDVALRCDPISGHVSLYWYRQALGQGPEFLTYFNYEAQQDKSGLPNDRFSAERPEGSISTLTIQRTEQRDSAMYRCASSLAERGEQFFGPGTRLTVL.